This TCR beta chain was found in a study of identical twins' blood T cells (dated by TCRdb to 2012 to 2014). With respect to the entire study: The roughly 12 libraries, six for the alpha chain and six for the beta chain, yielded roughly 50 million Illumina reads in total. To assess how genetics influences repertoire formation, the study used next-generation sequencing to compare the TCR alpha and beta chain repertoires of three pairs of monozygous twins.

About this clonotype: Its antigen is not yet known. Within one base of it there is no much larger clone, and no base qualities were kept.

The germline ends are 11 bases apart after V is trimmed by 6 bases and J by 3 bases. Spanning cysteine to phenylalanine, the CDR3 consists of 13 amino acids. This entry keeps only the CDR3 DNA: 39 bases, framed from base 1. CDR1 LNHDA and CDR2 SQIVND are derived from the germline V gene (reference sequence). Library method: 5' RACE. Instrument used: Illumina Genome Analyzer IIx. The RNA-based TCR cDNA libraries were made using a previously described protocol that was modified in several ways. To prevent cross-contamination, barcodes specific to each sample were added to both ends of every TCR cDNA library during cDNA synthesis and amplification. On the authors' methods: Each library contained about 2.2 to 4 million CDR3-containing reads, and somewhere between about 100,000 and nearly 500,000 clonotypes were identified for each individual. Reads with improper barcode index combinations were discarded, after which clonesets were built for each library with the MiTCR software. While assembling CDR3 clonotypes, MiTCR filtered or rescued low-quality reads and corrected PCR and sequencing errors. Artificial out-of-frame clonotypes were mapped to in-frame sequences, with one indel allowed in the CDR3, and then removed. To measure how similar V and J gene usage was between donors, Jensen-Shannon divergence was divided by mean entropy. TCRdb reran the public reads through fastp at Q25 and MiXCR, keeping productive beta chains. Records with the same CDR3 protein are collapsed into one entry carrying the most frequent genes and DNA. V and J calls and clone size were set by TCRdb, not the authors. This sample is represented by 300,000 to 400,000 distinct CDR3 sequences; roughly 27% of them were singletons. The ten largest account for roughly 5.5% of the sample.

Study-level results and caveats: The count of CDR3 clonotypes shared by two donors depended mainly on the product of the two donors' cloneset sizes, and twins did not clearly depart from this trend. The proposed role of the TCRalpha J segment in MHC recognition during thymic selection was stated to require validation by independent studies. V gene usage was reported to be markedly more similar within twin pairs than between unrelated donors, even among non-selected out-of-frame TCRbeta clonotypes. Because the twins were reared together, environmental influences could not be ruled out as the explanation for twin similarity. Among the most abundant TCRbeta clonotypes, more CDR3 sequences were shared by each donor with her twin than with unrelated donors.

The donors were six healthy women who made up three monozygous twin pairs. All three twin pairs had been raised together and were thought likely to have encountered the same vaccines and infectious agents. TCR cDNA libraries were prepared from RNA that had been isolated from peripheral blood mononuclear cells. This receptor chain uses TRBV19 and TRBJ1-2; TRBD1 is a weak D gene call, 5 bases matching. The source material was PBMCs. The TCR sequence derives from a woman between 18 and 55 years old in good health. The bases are TGTGCCAGTAGAACTACAGGAGACTATGGCTACACCTTC. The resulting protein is CASRTTGDYGYTF.